This record looks at one T cell receptor (beta chain) sequence and its context. As yet, its antigen is unknown. The sample originates from a study of beta chain features in type 1 diabetes. The overall study: Cells sorted and examined across all samples totaled 85 million to 110 million. The study's findings and limits: Cells with high TCR expression could be over-represented when cDNA is sequenced. Possible PCR preference for shorter templates applied equally to patients and controls. The naive, central memory and Treg TCRB repertoires looked more alike in patients than they did in healthy donors.

The whole isolated RNA underwent reverse transcription, so sequencing captured expressed TCRB transcripts. Sequencing used immunoSEQ multiplex PCR; TCRdb keeps in-frame clones, though not all of them. Of around 200,000 clones in the sample, approximately 13% were seen once. CDR1 is SGHRS and CDR2 is YFSETQ in the germline V gene. The CDR3 sequence is 15 residues long. The junction had 7 bases not matched to a gene; V was cut back by 4 bases and J by 3 bases. The source of this sequence is a woman aged 18-29 years in good health. The sequencing sample was made of central memory CD4+ T cells from blood. J is TRBJ2-5 and V is TRBV5-1, with TRBD1 identical over 9 bases. The CDR3 DNA sequence: TGCGCCAGCAGCCTTGAGGGGACAGGGAAAGAGACCCAGTACTTC. As protein: CASSLEGTGKETQYF.